The T cell receptor beta chain under discussion was sequenced for a study of OX40 agonist ivuxolimab in advanced cancers. Study context: Previous treatment with anti-PD-1, anti-PD-L1 or anti-CTLA-4 therapy was allowed; 40% had received some. Study outcomes and limitations: By week 6 at 0.1 to 3.0 mg/kg, blood CD4+ and CD8+ T cells had expanded clonally.

Profiling relied on immunoSEQ multiplex PCR, and the TCRdb table lists in-frame clones only, not all of them. Here the sample spans about 23,000 clones, 83% being singletons. As regards this clone: Its antigen is currently unknown.

The CDR3 sequence is 16 residues long. Per the germline V gene, CDR1 is SGDLS and CDR2 is YYNGEE. Germline trimming cut 7 bases from V and 3 bases from J; bases unmatched to any gene: 16. The genes are TRBV9 and TRBJ2-7; TRBD2 aligns across 7 bases. Sequenced material: CD4+ or CD8+ T cells sorted from blood, taken in a trial of the OX40 agonist ivuxolimab. The TCR originated in an adult with an advanced solid tumor such as melanoma, head and neck, liver or kidney cancer. The CDR3 is CASGAGGERPFYEQYF. CDR3 nucleotides: TGTGCCAGCGGCGCTGGGGGGGAGCGCCCGTTCTACGAGCAGTACTTC.